This TCR beta chain was sequenced in a study of T cells in Graves' hyperthyroidism and ophthalmopathy (dated by TCRdb to between 2019 and 2020). Concerning the study at large: To identify distinguishing TCR V-J signatures, a discovery cohort of 95 to 100 patients was used, comprising 40 to 45 with Graves' ophthalmopathy and some 60 with stable Graves' hyperthyroidism. Prospective prediction of ophthalmopathy was tested in an independent validation cohort consisting of about 19 hyperthyroidism patients and more than 15 patients who later progressed to ophthalmopathy. The roughly 91 discovery patients were randomly split 7:3 into training and test sets. In addition, the study compared T-cell repertoires in thyroid tissue and in blood from several Graves' hyperthyroidism patients. Once sampling was done, hyperthyroidism patients were given methimazole at a starting dose of 30 mg daily, whereas ophthalmopathy patients were given high-dose intravenous methylprednisolone. TCR Vbeta CDR3 sequencing of some 140 peripheral blood samples (over 40 ophthalmopathy, roughly 74 hyperthyroidism and roughly 17 progressor patients) is reported in the paper. The investigation overall reported the following: In cross-validation, a model built on a 13 V-J signature told ophthalmopathy apart from stable hyperthyroidism with 85% to 90% sensitivity and approximately 81% specificity, and in testing the same model reached 80%/75%. No statistical method was used to set the sample size in advance, and investigators knew the group allocation. Most expanded thyroid clonotypes (frequency above 0.001) were also detected in blood, a finding suggesting that blood repertoires may reflect thyroid immune responses. In validation, the model predicted progression to ophthalmopathy a median of about 6.8 months before onset, with roughly 68% sensitivity and about 75% specificity.

As regards this clonotype: This clone's antigen is unknown. It has no much larger one-base neighbor in the sample; base qualities were not kept.

TCR beta CDR3 regions were amplified from RNA transcripts. For the first round of RT-PCR on the TCR CDR3, the HTBI primer set was used together with the Qiagen OneStep RT-PCR kit. Libraries were constructed in a second round of multiplex PCR, after which size selection and purification were carried out. The libraries were sequenced on an Illumina HiSeq2000 using paired-end 100 bp reads. For the original study's pipeline: SOAPnuke was used to process the raw data, throwing out any read that contained adapters or uncalled bases, had a mean Phred below 15, or lacked an exact constant-primer or identifier match. High-quality paired reads were merged with COPE v1.2.5, and unique nucleotide sequences were defined as clonotypes. Clonotypes were aligned to IMGT TRBV, TRBD and TRBJ reference segments using MiTCR v1.1. The analysis was restricted to V-J combinations with a frequency above 0.0001, which together covered 99% to 99.2% of the repertoires. A TCS score was defined as the ratio between F50 (clonal expansion) and ExV (chaos), using BLOSUM62-based TCRdist between CDR3 peptides within each V-J. Welch's t-statistics and random forest reduced around 550 V-J features to 13, which were used in a naive Bayes classifier (R e1071). The Morisita-Horn index was used to measure how similar the thyroid and blood repertoires were. TCRdb ran its own pipeline on the public reads, namely fastp trimming at Q25 and MiXCR clone calling, and kept in-frame beta chains. For every CDR3 protein sequence, its rows merge into one entry that carries the most common genes and DNA. The V and J calls shown here were made by TCRdb, not taken from the authors' results. The sample data list 500,000 to 800,000 distinct CDR3 sequences, and approximately 42% of these were observed just once. The top ten constitute roughly 6.5% of the sample.

Germline trimming: 6 bases from V, 1 base from J; junction bases outside gene matches: 6. Taken from the germline V gene (reference sequence), the CDR1 and CDR2 loops are DFQATT and SNEGSKA. The CDR3, cysteine through phenylalanine, is 16 amino acids long. CDR3 DNA is the only sequence kept; it has 48 bases, read in frame from the first base. Patients with uncontrolled infections, other autoimmune diseases, pregnancy or lactation were excluded. Clinical symptoms, serum thyroxine and TRAb, thyroid ultrasound, and orbital computed tomography formed the basis for the diagnoses. Total RNA was extracted with Trizol reagent, and quality was checked on an Agilent 2100 Bioanalyzer.

The material sequenced was peripheral blood or thyroid tissue (not recorded which). The sequence derives from an adult man with Graves' disease, either hyperthyroidism or ophthalmopathy (not recorded which). The chain is encoded by TRBV20-1 joined to TRBJ2-5; TRBD2 aligns with 15 central bases. Here is the DNA: TGCAGTGCCTTCGGACTAGCGGGAGGGATCCAAGAGACCCAGTACTTC. Translated, this is CSAFGLAGGIQETQYF.